The 20 T cell receptor beta chains below all came from one sample that was sequenced in a study of beta chain features in type 1 diabetes. Study-wide findings and caveats: Researchers report that Type 1 diabetes patients had moderately but significantly shorter TCRB CDR3s across all four CD4+ subsets.

Investigators reverse transcribed all isolated RNA, so they sequenced expressed TCRB transcripts. Only in-frame clones appear in the TCRdb table, and some are missing; sequencing was by immunoSEQ multiplex PCR. The repertoire holds 600,000 to 700,000 clones, with around 12% as singletons. These receptors have no known antigen. The sequencing input was naive CD4+ T cells from blood. The receptors were sampled from a man in his thirties or forties with type 1 diabetes.

The chain couples TRBV11-3 to TRBJ1-2; D call uncertain. V was clipped by 4 bases and J by 6 bases, with 18 bases between them. Germline V gene data show CDR1 as SGHNT and CDR2 as YENEEA. This CDR3 contains 15 residues. The CDR3 coding sequence is TGTGCCAGCAGCTCCACGCAGACGGGGTTTCATGGCTACACCTTC. Residues: CASSSTQTGFHGYTF.

This clone was observed a few times. The chain couples TRBV5-1 to TRBJ1-2; D remains unclear. V lost 5 bases and J lost 4, with 9 bases in between. The CDR3 length is 12 residues. The germline CDR1 and CDR2 sequences are SGHRS and YFSETQ. CDR3 in DNA: TGCGCCAGCAGACAAGGCCCCTATGGCTACACCTTC. Protein product: CASRQGPYGYTF.

This clone showed up just a few times. V gene TRBV5-4 combines with J gene TRBJ2-4; unclear D gene. V lost 2 bases, J lost 14 bases, and 14 bases lay in between. Germline-derived CDR1 and CDR2 are SGHNT and YYREEE (reference sequence). The CDR3 has 12 residues. The CDR3 nucleotides read TGTGCCAGCAGCTTTTTGACCGGACGGAAGTACTTC. This gives the protein CASSFLTGRKYF. Together with reference TRBV5-4 and TRBJ2-4, the CDR3 gives the full variable domain: ETGVTQSPTHLIKTRGQQVTLRCSSQSGHNTVSWYQQALGQGPQFIFQYYREEENGRGNFPPRFSGLQFPNYSSELNVNALELDDSALYLCASSFLTGRKYFGAGTRLSVL.

This clone was counted only a few times. J is TRBJ1-1 and V is TRBV14; D is uncertain. The ends were cut back, 1 base at V and 3 bases at J, with 9 bases in the middle. Per germline, CDR1 SGHDN and CDR2 FVKESK. There are 14 residues in the CDR3. CDR3 region: CASSQASRHTEAFF. In nucleotides, the CDR3 is TGTGCCAGCAGCCAAGCGTCCAGACACACTGAAGCTTTCTTT.

The chain combines TRBV7-2 with TRBJ1-1, with 8 bases that match TRBD1. The CDR3 runs 15 residues. The V gene's germline CDR1 is SGHTA and CDR2 FQGNSA. The V segment lost 6 bases and the J segment 7 bases; nucleotides outside the gene matches: 13. The CDR3 bases are TGTGCCAGCAGGCCGGGACAGGCGTATCTTGGTGAAGCTTTCTTT. As protein: CASRPGQAYLGEAFF.

This sequence joins TRBV2 and TRBJ2-2, with D unclear. In germline, CDR1 is SNHLY, CDR2 FYNNEI. V lost 7 bases to trimming and J lost 4 bases, with 13 bases between them. This CDR3 contains 14 residues. CDR3 loop: CASKTVYPTGELFF. The DNA of the CDR3 is TGTGCCAGCAAAACCGTGTACCCCACCGGGGAGCTGTTTTTT.

The rearrangement joins TRBV13 to TRBJ2-7; 7 bases are a match to TRBD2. The CDR3 runs 15 residues. Germline V gene lookup returns CDR1 PRHDT and CDR2 FYEKMQ (reference sequence). Unmatched junction bases numbered 11, after V lost 7 bases and J lost 2 bases. The CDR3 sequence is CASTREGRGTYEQYF. CDR3 DNA: TGTGCCAGCACCCGAGAGGGGAGGGGAACCTACGAGCAGTACTTC.

The chain couples TRBV18 to TRBJ2-7; D might be TRBD1 or TRBD2, each matching 5 bases. V was cut by 3 bases and J by 1 base, with 13 bases left in between. Germline V gives CDR1 KGHSH, CDR2 LQKENI. CDR3 length equals 15 residues. CDR3 DNA: TGTGCCAGCTCACCGGGACGGCGAAATTCCTACGAGCAGTACTTC. Protein: CASSPGRRNSYEQYF.

The chain carries TRBV14 and TRBJ2-1, with unresolved D. Germline V gene lookup returns CDR1 SGHDN and CDR2 FVKESK. Trimming removed 0 bases from V and 5 bases from J, with 8 bases in between. The CDR3 has 14 amino acids. The CDR3 coding sequence is TGTGCCAGCAGCCAAGAACCATTTAACAATGAGCAGTTCTTC. Translation: CASSQEPFNNEQFF.

This chain connects TRBV19 to TRBJ1-1, with 9 nucleotides matching TRBD1. Germline V gives CDR1 LNHDA, CDR2 SQIVND (reference sequence). This CDR3 spans 17 amino acids. Losses at the gene ends were 4 bases for V and 1 base for J; bases not matched to a gene: 10. The CDR3, as DNA: TGTGCCAGTAGTACCGGGACAGGGAACAGGCGGAACACTGAAGCTTTCTTT. This sequence encodes CASSTGTGNRRNTEAFF. Combining the CDR3 with reference TRBV19 and TRBJ1-1 gives the whole variable domain DGGITQSPKYLFRKEGQNVTLSCEQNLNHDAMYWYRQDPGQGLRLIYYSQIVNDFQKGDIAEGYSVSREKKESFPLTVTSAQKNPTAFYLCASSTGTGNRRNTEAFFGQGTRLTVV.

V gene TRBV2 combines with J gene TRBJ1-5; no clear D gene. Germline assignment: CDR1 SNHLY and CDR2 FYNNEI. V lost 1 base, J lost 6 bases, and 13 bases lay in between. The CDR3 consists of 15 residues. The CDR3 is CASSEVEGAGQPQHF. CDR3 nucleotide sequence: TGTGCCAGCAGTGAAGTTGAGGGCGCTGGTCAGCCCCAGCATTTT.

This clone was found a few times. The sample holds other DNA sequences that translate to the same CDR3. J is TRBJ1-1 and V is TRBV27; D is ambiguous. The germline V gene has CDR1 MNHEY and CDR2 SMNVEV (reference sequence). CDR3 size: 13 residues. The V gene lost 3 bases and the J gene lost 2 bases, with 7 bases spanning the gap. The CDR3 DNA is TGTGCCAGCAGTTTTGAGGGTAACACTGAAGCTTTCTTT. The encoded protein is CASSFEGNTEAFF.

This clone showed up just a few times. V and J are TRBV7-2 and TRBJ2-7; TRBD2 aligns across 10 bases. The CDR3 contains 14 residues. V gave up 4 bases and J gave up 5 bases; unmatched junction bases: 5. Per the germline V gene, CDR1 is SGHTA and CDR2 is FQGNSA. CDR3 in DNA: TGTGCCAGCAGCTCGGCACTAGCGGGGAACGAGCAGTACTTC. It specifies CASSSALAGNEQYF.

This clone was seen only a few times. The chain uses TRBV15 and TRBJ1-4, with D uncertain. Germline loops: CDR1 LNHNV, CDR2 YYDKDF (reference sequence). This CDR3 is 16 amino acids long. V gave up 2 bases and J gave up 8 bases, with 18 bases separating them. Written as DNA, the CDR3 is TGTGCCACCAGCAGAAAGGCGGAGGGAGGGAGAGAAAAACTGTTTTTT. It yields the protein CATSRKAEGGREKLFF.

This clone has just a few counts. CDR3 protein: CASSPRGQIGYTF. CDR3 sequence (DNA): TGTGCCAGCAGCCCCCGAGGACAGATTGGCTACACCTTC. This chain links TRBV14 with TRBJ1-2, with D possibly being TRBD1 (6 bases). There are 13 residues in the CDR3. The V end lost 4 bases, the J end lost 7 bases, and 13 bases lay between the germline ends. Germline V CDR1 and CDR2: SGHDN, FVKESK.

The chain is built from TRBV11-2 and TRBJ2-3; TRBD2 matches at 9 bases. The V segment lost 5 bases and the J segment 0 bases; nucleotides outside the gene matches: 6. From germline, CDR1 is SGHAT and CDR2 FQNNGV. This CDR3 comprises 16 residues. CDR3 nucleotide sequence: TGTGCCAGCAGCCCTGGGACTAGCCGTAGCACAGATACGCAGTATTTT. Translation gives CASSPGTSRSTDTQYF.

The CDR3 sequence: CASSLRGPGNEQFF. The DNA for the CDR3 is TGCGCCAGCAGCTTACGGGGGCCGGGGAATGAGCAGTTCTTC. The rearrangement joins TRBV5-1 to TRBJ2-1, with D perhaps assigned TRBD1 or TRBD2 (6 bases each). Trimming shortened V by 2 bases and J by 7 bases, and 13 bases separated the two germline ends. Germline CDR1 is SGHRS and CDR2 is YFSETQ. CDR3 length: 14 amino acids.

V is TRBV4-3 and J is TRBJ2-2; D is ambiguous. The CDR3 has 13 residues. Germline V gives CDR1 LGHNA, CDR2 YSLEER. V was cut by 1 base and J by 4 bases, with 4 bases left in between. DNA of the CDR3: TGCGCCAGCAGCCAAGCTCTCACCGGGGAGCTGTTTTTT. It is translated as CASSQALTGELFF.

Only a few counts were recorded for this clone. This sequence joins TRBV7-9 and TRBJ2-7; tentatively, D is TRBD1 (7 bases). In germline, CDR1 is SEHNR, CDR2 FQNEAQ (reference sequence). The CDR3 consists of 14 residues. Between the trimmed V and J ends, which lost 5 bases and 6 bases, there was a span of 17 bases. The DNA for the CDR3 is TGTGCCAGCAGCATCTCCGGGACAGCGGGCGAGCAGTACTTC. It translates to CASSISGTAGEQYF.

With regard to this clone: Other DNA sequences in the sample encode the same CDR3. This chain connects TRBV11-3 to TRBJ2-2; D unclear. V was pared by 4 bases and J by 3 bases, with 3 bases between. This CDR3 has 12 residues. The germline gives CDR1 SGHNT, CDR2 YENEEA. CDR3 protein: CASSSYTGELFF. DNA for the CDR3: TGTGCCAGCAGCTCCTACACCGGGGAGCTGTTTTTT.